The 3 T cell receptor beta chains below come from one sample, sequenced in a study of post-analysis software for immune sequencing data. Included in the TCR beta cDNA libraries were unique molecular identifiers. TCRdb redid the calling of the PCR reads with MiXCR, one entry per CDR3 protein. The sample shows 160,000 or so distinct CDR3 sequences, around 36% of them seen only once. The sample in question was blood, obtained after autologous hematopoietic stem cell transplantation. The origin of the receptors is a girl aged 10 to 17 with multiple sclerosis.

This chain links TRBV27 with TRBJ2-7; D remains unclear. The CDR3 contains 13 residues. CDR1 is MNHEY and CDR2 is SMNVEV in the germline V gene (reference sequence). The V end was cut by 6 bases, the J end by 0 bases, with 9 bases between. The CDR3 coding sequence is TGTGCCAGCAGGCCGGACGGCTCCTACGAGCAGTACTTC. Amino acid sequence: CASRPDGSYEQYF.

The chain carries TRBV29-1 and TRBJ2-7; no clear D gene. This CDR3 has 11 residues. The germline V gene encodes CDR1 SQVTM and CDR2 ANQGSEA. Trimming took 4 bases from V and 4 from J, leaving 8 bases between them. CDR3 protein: CSVVTTYEQYF. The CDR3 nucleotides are TGCAGCGTTGTGACGACTTACGAGCAGTACTTC.

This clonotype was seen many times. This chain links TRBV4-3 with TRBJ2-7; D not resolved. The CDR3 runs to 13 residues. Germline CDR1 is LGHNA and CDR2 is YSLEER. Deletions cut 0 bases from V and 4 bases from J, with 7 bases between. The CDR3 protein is CASSQDRSYEQYF. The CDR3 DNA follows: TGCGCCAGCAGCCAAGATCGGTCGTACGAGCAGTACTTC.